The 24 T cell receptor beta chains given below trace back to one sample, sequenced in a study of STAT3 mutations in large granular lymphocyte leukemia. Clones were sequenced by immunoSEQ multiplex PCR, and TCRdb holds only the in-frame ones, with some missing. The table includes about 12,000 clones, 75% to 80% detected once. Study-wide findings and caveats: Every T-LGLL patient had at least one immunodominant TCRbeta clonotype.

These receptors' antigens are unknown. The sequencing input was peripheral blood mononuclear cells. Receptors originate from a man aged 55 to 69 with T-cell large granular lymphocyte leukemia. Some clones in this sample may be carry-over from other donors' samples.

The V and J genes are TRBV9 and TRBJ2-3; no clear D gene. Germline V gene lookup returns CDR1 SGDLS and CDR2 YYNGEE. V lost 0 bases to trimming and J lost 13 bases, with 12 bases between them. CDR3 length: 12 residues. In DNA form, the CDR3 reads TGTGCCAGCAGCGTAGGGGCAGGAAGGGAGTATTTT. It yields the protein CASSVGAGREYF.

A single count supports this clone. The chain employs TRBV5-4 and TRBJ1-4; the match to TRBD1 covers 7 bases. The trim removed 4 bases at V and 4 bases at J, leaving 4 bases unmatched. The CDR3 extends over 14 amino acids. Germline V gene data show CDR1 as SGHNT and CDR2 as YYREEE (reference sequence). The CDR3 protein is CASSIQGFNEKLFF. The CDR3 DNA sequence: TGTGCCAGCAGCATACAGGGGTTTAATGAAAAACTGTTTTTT.

The rearrangement uses TRBV18 and TRBJ2-7, with D unclear. Trimming left V 2 bases short and J 2 bases short, with 10 bases between. CDR1 KGHSH and CDR2 LQKENI come from the germline V gene. This CDR3 comprises 14 residues. In DNA form, the CDR3 reads TGTGCCAGCTCACCAGAGGTATCCACCTACGAGCAGTACTTC. This encodes CASSPEVSTYEQYF. The full variable domain, its missing parts supplied by reference TRBV18 and TRBJ2-7, is NAGVMQNPRHLVRRRGQEARLRCSPMKGHSHVYWYRQLPEEGLKFMVYLQKENIIDESGMPKERFSAEFPKEGPSILRIQQVVRGDSAAYFCASSPEVSTYEQYFGPGTRLTVT.

The chain recombines TRBV6-5 with TRBJ1-3; D is unresolved. The CDR3 extends over 11 amino acids. Germline loops: CDR1 MNHEY, CDR2 SVGAGI. V gave up 2 bases and J gave up 4 bases, with 0 bases separating them. CDR3 region: CASSYGNTIYF. The DNA for the CDR3 is TGTGCCAGCAGTTACGGAAACACCATATATTTT.

This clone was found a few times. The chain is built from TRBV30 and TRBJ1-5; TRBD1 is a possible D gene (5 bases). Germline V CDR1 and CDR2: GTSNPN, SVGIG (reference sequence). This CDR3 comprises 13 residues. V was clipped by 0 bases and J by 5 bases, with 8 bases between them. The CDR3 nucleotides are TGTGCCTGGAGTGTCCAGGGCGATCAGCCCCAGCATTTT. Translating gives CAWSVQGDQPQHF.

The V gene is TRBV6-6, the J gene TRBJ1-2; D unclear. The CDR3 has 11 residues. CDR1 is MNHNY, CDR2 SVGAGI, per germline (reference sequence). Trimming cost V 6 bases and J 7 bases, with 9 bases left between them. CDR3 loop: CASRPDVGYTF. The DNA of the CDR3 is TGTGCCAGCAGACCCGACGTTGGCTACACCTTC.

The rearrangement links TRBV18 to TRBJ1-2, with 9 positions matching TRBD1. This CDR3 is built from 15 residues. Trimming at V came to 3 bases and at J to 3 bases, leaving 5 bases not matched to a gene. Germline-derived CDR1 and CDR2 are KGHSH and LQKENI. CDR3 in DNA: TGTGCCAGCTCACCCCAACAGGGGGCCGACTATGGCTACACCTTC. This codes for CASSPQQGADYGYTF.

The V call is TRBV27, the J call TRBJ1-2, with 7 nucleotides matching TRBD1. The germline gives CDR1 MNHEY, CDR2 SMNVEV (reference sequence). V gave up 5 bases and J gave up 8 bases; unmatched junction bases: 8. The CDR3 is 13 residues long. The CDR3 bases are TGTGCCAGCAGTCTTACAGGGGTGGACGGCTACACCTTC. This codes for CASSLTGVDGYTF.

The count of this clone is one. The CDR3 bases are TGTGCCAGTAGTATTGGGGGGGCGAGGGAGCAGTTCTTC. As protein: CASSIGGAREQFF. The V gene is TRBV19, the J gene TRBJ2-1; a weak D match, TRBD2 (7 bases). The V gene lost 3 bases and the J gene lost 10 bases, with 13 bases spanning the gap. CDR3 length: 13 residues. Germline loops: CDR1 LNHDA, CDR2 SQIVND (reference sequence).

This clone was seen a handful of times. This chain joins TRBV6-5 and TRBJ1-2; 8 bases are a match to TRBD1. The ends lost 10 bases at V and 2 bases at J; junction bases unmatched: 3. CDR1 MNHEY and CDR2 SVGAGI come from the germline V gene. This CDR3 is built from 12 residues. CDR3 bases: TGTGCCAACCGGGACAGGAACTATGGCTACACCTTC. Amino acids: CANRDRNYGYTF.

The chain employs TRBV9 and TRBJ1-4; perhaps TRBD1 as D (5 bases). The germline gives CDR1 SGDLS, CDR2 YYNGEE. This CDR3 contains 15 residues. Trimming pared 3 bases from V and 8 bases from J, leaving 17 bases between. The CDR3 nucleotides are TGTGCCAGCAGCGGCCTGCCAGGGTGGGCGGAAAAACTGTTTTTT. Amino acids: CASSGLPGWAEKLFF.

V is TRBV28 and J is TRBJ2-3; 10 positions match TRBD2. Per germline, CDR1 MDHEN and CDR2 SYDVKM. The CDR3 totals 15 residues. Germline trimming cut 8 bases from V and 6 bases from J; bases unmatched to any gene: 11. For the CDR3, the DNA is TGTGCCAGCGGGGCTAGCGGGAGTGTCACGGATACGCAGTATTTT. Translating gives CASGASGSVTDTQYF.

The chain links TRBV27 to TRBJ2-7; perhaps TRBD1 as D (5 bases). This CDR3 comprises 14 residues. V was clipped by 7 bases and J by 4 bases, with 17 bases between them. CDR1 is MNHEY and CDR2 is SMNVEV in the germline V gene (reference sequence). This CDR3 is CASKSQGTVYEQYF. The CDR3 bases are TGTGCCAGCAAATCTCAGGGTACGGTTTACGAGCAGTACTTC.

The rearrangement joins TRBV6-5 to TRBJ2-4; unclear D gene. V lost 0 bases and J lost 2, with 8 bases in between. This CDR3 has 15 amino acids. Germline CDR1 and CDR2: MNHEY and SVGAGI. CDR3 region: CASSYSFRTKNIQYF. The CDR3 nucleotides are TGTGCCAGCAGTTACTCGTTCCGTACCAAAAACATTCAGTACTTC.

The chain couples TRBV5-1 to TRBJ2-5; the D gene is possibly TRBD2 (6 bases). Germline V gene sequence: CDR1 SGHRS, CDR2 YFSETQ. The CDR3 loop spans 15 amino acids. V was clipped by 5 bases and J by 2 bases, with 16 bases between them. This chain's CDR3 is CASSSHGEAQETQYF. Written as DNA, the CDR3 is TGCGCCAGCAGTTCCCACGGGGAGGCACAAGAGACCCAGTACTTC.

This chain joins TRBV5-1 and TRBJ2-7, with 7 positions matching TRBD1. Looked up from germline, CDR1 is SGHRS and CDR2 is YFSETQ. With 4 bases clipped from V and 0 bases from J, the junction kept 4 bases outside the gene matches. There are 14 residues in the CDR3. The CDR3 spells CASSRDSYSYEQYF. As DNA, the CDR3 is TGCGCCAGCAGCCGGGACAGCTACTCCTACGAGCAGTACTTC.

This sequence joins TRBV18 and TRBJ1-1; unclear D gene. The germline V and J ends were trimmed by 2 bases and 4 bases, with 11 bases remaining between them. In germline, CDR1 is KGHSH, CDR2 LQKENI. The CDR3 totals 14 residues. As DNA, the CDR3 is TGTGCCAGCTCACCATCGGAGGGAGGCACTGAAGCTTTCTTT. This sequence encodes CASSPSEGGTEAFF.

V and J are TRBV7-9 and TRBJ1-5, with no clear D. The V end was cut by 1 base, the J end by 4 bases, with 11 bases between. This CDR3 comprises 15 residues. Germline CDR1 reads SEHNR; CDR2 reads FQNEAQ (reference sequence). This CDR3 is CASSLDGGGNQPQHF. The CDR3, as DNA: TGTGCCAGCAGCTTAGATGGTGGAGGGAATCAGCCCCAGCATTTT.

This clone was seen only a few times. The chain is built from TRBV10-3 and TRBJ1-1; 10 bases are a match to TRBD1. This CDR3 contains 13 residues. Germline V gives CDR1 ENHRY, CDR2 SYGVKD. Trimming removed 6 bases from V and 7 bases from J; junction bases left unmatched: 5. The CDR3 DNA sequence: TGTGCCATCAGCTACCGGGACAGGGGTGAAGCTTTCTTT. Protein product: CAISYRDRGEAFF.

The chain combines TRBV5-1 with TRBJ2-7, with TRBD2 identical over 7 bases. Losses at the gene ends were 0 bases for V and 2 bases for J; bases not matched to a gene: 8. Germline V gene lookup returns CDR1 SGHRS and CDR2 YFSETQ. The CDR3 extends over 16 amino acids. Here the CDR3 reads CASSLESWGGTYEQYF. CDR3 DNA sequence: TGCGCCAGCAGCTTGGAAAGTTGGGGGGGGACCTACGAGCAGTACTTC.

The chain joins TRBV2 to TRBJ2-3; TRBD2 aligns across 7 bases. The V and J ends lost 8 bases and 2 bases, in that order; junction bases with no gene match: 4. Looked up from germline, CDR1 is SNHLY and CDR2 is FYNNEI. The CDR3 is made up of 13 amino acids. The CDR3 loop is CASLAGVTDTQYF. The CDR3 coding sequence is TGTGCCAGCTTGGCGGGAGTCACAGATACGCAGTATTTT.

This sequence joins TRBV4-1 and TRBJ2-7, with D hard to call. This CDR3 has 14 residues. Between the trimmed V and J ends, which lost 0 bases and 2 bases, there was a span of 8 bases. The germline V gene encodes CDR1 MGHRA and CDR2 YSYEKL. CDR3 nucleotides: TGCGCCAGCAGCCAAGATCCCCTGACCTACGAGCAGTACTTC. Protein sequence: CASSQDPLTYEQYF.

The chain employs TRBV5-5 and TRBJ2-5, with 8 nucleotides matching TRBD2. CDR1 and CDR2 from the germline V gene are SGHKS and YYEKEE (reference sequence). J gave up 7 bases and V 1 base, and 9 bases lay outside the gene matches. The CDR3 is 15 residues long. The DNA of the CDR3 is TGTGCCAGCAGCTTGACGGGGGGGACCTCAGGGACCCAGTACTTC. This encodes CASSLTGGTSGTQYF. Drawing the rest from reference TRBV5-5 and TRBJ2-5, the complete variable domain is DAGVTQSPTHLIKTRGQQVTLRCSPISGHKSVSWYQQVLGQGPQFIFQYYEKEERGRGNFPDRFSARQFPNYSSELNVNALLLGDSALYLCASSLTGGTSGTQYFGPGTRLLVL.

The genes are TRBV6-6 and TRBJ1-5; TRBD1 is a possible D gene (5 bases). In germline, CDR1 is MNHNY, CDR2 SVGAGI (reference sequence). The CDR3 is 12 amino acids. V was trimmed by 10 bases and J by 3 bases, leaving 10 bases between them. CDR3 nucleotides: TGTGCCATCGGGACGGACAATCAGCCCCAGCATTTT. Amino acids: CAIGTDNQPQHF.